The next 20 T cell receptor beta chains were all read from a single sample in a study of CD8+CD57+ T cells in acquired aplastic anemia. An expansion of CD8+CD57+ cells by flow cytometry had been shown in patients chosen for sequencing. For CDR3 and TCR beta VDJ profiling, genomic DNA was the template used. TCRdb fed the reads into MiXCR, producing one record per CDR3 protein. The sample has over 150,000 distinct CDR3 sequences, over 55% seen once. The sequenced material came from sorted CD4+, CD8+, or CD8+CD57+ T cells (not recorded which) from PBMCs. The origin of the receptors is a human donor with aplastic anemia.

For the CDR3, the DNA is TGTGCCAGCAGGAAGGGGACAGGGGATTTTAGTGAGCAGTTCTTC. This gives the protein CASRKGTGDFSEQFF. The chain recombines TRBV7-9 with TRBJ2-1; TRBD1 aligns across 10 bases. V was pared by 6 bases and J by 9 bases, with 11 bases of the junction left unmatched. This CDR3 is 15 amino acids long. CDR1 and CDR2 from the germline V gene are SEHNR and FQNEAQ (reference sequence). The entire variable domain, with the rest obtained from reference TRBV7-9 and TRBJ2-1, is as follows: DTGVSQNPRHKITKRGQNVTFRCDPISEHNRLYWYRQTLGQGPEFLTYFQNEAQLEKSRLLSDRFSAERPKGSFSTLEIQRTEQGDSAMYLCASRKGTGDFSEQFFGPGTRLTVL.

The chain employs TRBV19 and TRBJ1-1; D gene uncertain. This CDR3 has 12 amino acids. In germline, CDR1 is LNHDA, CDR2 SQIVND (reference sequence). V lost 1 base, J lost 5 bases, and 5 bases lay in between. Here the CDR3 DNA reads TGTGCCAGTAGTATAGGTAGGACTGAAGCTTTCTTT. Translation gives CASSIGRTEAFF.

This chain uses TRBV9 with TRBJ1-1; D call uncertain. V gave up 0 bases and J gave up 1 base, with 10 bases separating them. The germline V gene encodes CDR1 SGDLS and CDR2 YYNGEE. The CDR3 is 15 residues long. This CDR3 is CASSVDWAGNTEAFF. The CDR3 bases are TGTGCCAGCAGCGTAGACTGGGCAGGGAACACTGAAGCTTTCTTT.

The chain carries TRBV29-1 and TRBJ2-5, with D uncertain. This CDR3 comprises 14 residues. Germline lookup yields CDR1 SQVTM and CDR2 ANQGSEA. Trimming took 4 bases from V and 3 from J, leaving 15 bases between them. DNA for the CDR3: TGCAGCGTTGGGCTGTTGGGATTGGAAGAGACCCAGTACTTC. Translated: CSVGLLGLEETQYF.

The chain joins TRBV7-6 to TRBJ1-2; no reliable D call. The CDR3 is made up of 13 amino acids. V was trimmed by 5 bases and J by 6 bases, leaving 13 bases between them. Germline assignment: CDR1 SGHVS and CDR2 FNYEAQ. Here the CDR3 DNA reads TGTGCCAGCAGCCAACCCCTACGGAATGGCTACACCTTC. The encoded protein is CASSQPLRNGYTF. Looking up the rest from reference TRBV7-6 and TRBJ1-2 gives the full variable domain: GAGVSQSPRYKVTKRGQDVALRCDPISGHVSLYWYRQALGQGPEFLTYFNYEAQQDKSGLPNDRFSAERPEGSISTLTIQRTEQRDSAMYRCASSQPLRNGYTFGSGTRLTVV.

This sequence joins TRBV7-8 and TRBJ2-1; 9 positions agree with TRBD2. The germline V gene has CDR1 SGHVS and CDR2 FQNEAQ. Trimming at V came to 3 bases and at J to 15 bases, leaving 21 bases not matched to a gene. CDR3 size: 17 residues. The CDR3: CASSLAEGERGVRFPFF. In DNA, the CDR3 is TGTGCCAGCAGCTTGGCGGAAGGGGAGCGGGGGGTTCGGTTTCCGTTCTTC.

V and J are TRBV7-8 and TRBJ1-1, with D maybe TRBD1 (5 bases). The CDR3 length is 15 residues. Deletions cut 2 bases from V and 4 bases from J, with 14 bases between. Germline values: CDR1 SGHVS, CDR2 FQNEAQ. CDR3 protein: CASSLMRGAGTEAFF. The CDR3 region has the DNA TGTGCCAGCAGCTTAATGAGGGGTGCGGGCACTGAAGCTTTCTTT.

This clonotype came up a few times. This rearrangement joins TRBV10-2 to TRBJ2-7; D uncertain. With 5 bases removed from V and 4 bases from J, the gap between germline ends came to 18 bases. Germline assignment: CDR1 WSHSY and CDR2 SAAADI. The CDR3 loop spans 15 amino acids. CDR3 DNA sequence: TGCGCCAGCAGTCCCGAAGGTAGGGTAGGTTACGAGCAGTACTTC. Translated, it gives CASSPEGRVGYEQYF.

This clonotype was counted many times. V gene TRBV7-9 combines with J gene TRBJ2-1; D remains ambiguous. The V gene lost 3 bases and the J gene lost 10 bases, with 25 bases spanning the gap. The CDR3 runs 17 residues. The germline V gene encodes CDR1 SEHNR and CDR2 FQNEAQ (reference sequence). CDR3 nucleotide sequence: TGTGCCAGCAGCTTTTCACCAAAACAACCCCCTCGGTTAGAGCAGTTCTTC. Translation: CASSFSPKQPPRLEQFF.

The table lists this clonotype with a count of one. The DNA for the CDR3 is TGTGCCAGCAGCGTAGGGGACGCCAGCTCCTACGAGCAGTACTTC. Translation gives CASSVGDASSYEQYF. The chain uses TRBV9 and TRBJ2-7; either TRBD1 or TRBD2 may supply D (5 bases each). The CDR3 sequence is 15 residues long. The V gene's germline CDR1 is SGDLS and CDR2 YYNGEE. V was pared by 0 bases and J by 0 bases, with 10 bases between.

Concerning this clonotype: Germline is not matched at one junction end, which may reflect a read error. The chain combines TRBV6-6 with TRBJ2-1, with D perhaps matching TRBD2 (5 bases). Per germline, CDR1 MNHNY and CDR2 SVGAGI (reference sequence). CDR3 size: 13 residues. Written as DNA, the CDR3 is TGTGCCAGCCGTTACCGCGAGACTAACGAGCAGCTCTTC. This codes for CASRYRETNEQLF.

The CDR3 nucleotides are TGTGCCAGCAGTGAAGGATCAATTGCCCAGCATTTT. Amino acid sequence: CASSEGSIAQHF. V usage is TRBV2 and J usage is TRBJ1-5; D gene unclear. The length of the CDR3 is 12 residues. CDR1 and CDR2 (germline): SNHLY, FYNNEI. With 1 base removed from V and 11 bases from J, the gap between germline ends came to 9 bases.

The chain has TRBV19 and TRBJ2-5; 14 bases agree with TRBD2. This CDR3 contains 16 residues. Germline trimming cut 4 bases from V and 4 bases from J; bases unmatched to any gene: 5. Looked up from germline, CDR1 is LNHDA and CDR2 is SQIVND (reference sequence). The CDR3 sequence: CASSTTSGRARETQYF. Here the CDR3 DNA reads TGTGCCAGTAGTACGACTAGCGGGAGGGCCAGAGAGACCCAGTACTTC. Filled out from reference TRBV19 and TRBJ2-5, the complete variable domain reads DGGITQSPKYLFRKEGQNVTLSCEQNLNHDAMYWYRQDPGQGLRLIYYSQIVNDFQKGDIAEGYSVSREKKESFPLTVTSAQKNPTAFYLCASSTTSGRARETQYFGPGTRLLVL.

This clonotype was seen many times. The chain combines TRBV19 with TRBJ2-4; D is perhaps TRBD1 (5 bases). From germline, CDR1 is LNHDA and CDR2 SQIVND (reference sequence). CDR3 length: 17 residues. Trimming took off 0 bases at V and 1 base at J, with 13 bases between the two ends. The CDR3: CASSIDLLQGAKNIQYF. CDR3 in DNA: TGTGCCAGTAGTATAGATCTTTTGCAGGGTGCCAAAAACATTCAGTACTTC. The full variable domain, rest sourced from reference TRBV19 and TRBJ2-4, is DGGITQSPKYLFRKEGQNVTLSCEQNLNHDAMYWYRQDPGQGLRLIYYSQIVNDFQKGDIAEGYSVSREKKESFPLTVTSAQKNPTAFYLCASSIDLLQGAKNIQYFGAGTRLSVL.

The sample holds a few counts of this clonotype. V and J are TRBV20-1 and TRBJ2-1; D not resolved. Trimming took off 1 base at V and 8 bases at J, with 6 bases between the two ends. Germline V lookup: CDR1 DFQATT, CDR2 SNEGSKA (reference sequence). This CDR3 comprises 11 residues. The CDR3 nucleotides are TGCAGTGCTAGAGTGCTCGATGAGCAGTTCTTC. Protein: CSARVLDEQFF.

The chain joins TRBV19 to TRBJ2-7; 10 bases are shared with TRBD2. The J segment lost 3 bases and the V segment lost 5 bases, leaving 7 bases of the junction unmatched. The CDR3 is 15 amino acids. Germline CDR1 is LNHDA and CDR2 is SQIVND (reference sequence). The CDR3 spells CASSAPGLADYEQYF. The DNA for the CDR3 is TGTGCCAGTAGTGCTCCAGGACTAGCGGACTACGAGCAGTACTTC.

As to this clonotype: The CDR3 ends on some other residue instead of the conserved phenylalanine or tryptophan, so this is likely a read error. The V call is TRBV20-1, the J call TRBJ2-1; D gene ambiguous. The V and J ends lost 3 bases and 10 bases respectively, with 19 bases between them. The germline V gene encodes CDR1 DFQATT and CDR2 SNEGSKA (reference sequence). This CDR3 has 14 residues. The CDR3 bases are TGCAGTGCTAGGGGCCCATACGACACCGGGGAGCAGTTCCTC. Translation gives CSARGPYDTGEQFL.

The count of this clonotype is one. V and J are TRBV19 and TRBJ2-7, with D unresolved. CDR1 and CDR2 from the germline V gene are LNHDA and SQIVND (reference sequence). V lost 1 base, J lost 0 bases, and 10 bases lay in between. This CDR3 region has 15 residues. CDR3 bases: TGTGCCAGTAGTATAGGAGGCAGATCCTCCTACGAGCAGTACTTC. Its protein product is CASSIGGRSSYEQYF. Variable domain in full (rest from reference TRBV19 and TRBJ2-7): DGGITQSPKYLFRKEGQNVTLSCEQNLNHDAMYWYRQDPGQGLRLIYYSQIVNDFQKGDIAEGYSVSREKKESFPLTVTSAQKNPTAFYLCASSIGGRSSYEQYFGPGTRLTVT.

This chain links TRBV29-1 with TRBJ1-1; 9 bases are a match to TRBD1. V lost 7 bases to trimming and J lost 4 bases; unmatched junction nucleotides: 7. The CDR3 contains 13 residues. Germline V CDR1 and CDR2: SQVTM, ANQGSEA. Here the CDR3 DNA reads TGCAGCGGCGGACAGGGGACGGGCACTGAAGCTTTCTTT. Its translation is CSGGQGTGTEAFF.

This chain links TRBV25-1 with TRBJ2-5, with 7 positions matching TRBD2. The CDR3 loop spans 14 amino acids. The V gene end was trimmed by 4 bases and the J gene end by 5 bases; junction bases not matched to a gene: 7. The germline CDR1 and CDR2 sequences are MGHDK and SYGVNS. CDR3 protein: CASSVAGREETQYF. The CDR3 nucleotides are TGTGCCAGCAGTGTGGCAGGGAGGGAGGAGACCCAGTACTTC.